One T cell receptor (beta chain) is described in this entry. Its antigen is as yet unknown. This sample is drawn from a study of OX40 agonist ivuxolimab in advanced cancers. Study-level background: Age averaged about 62 years (range about 23 to 80), and approximately 80% were male. Study results and limitations: Compared with CD4+, CD8+ T cells on average had more expanded clones. What antigens the expanded peripheral T cells recognized was never established.

Assay: immunoSEQ multiplex PCR; the TCRdb copy retains only in-frame clones and omits some. The table includes some 68,000 clones, about 87% detected once. The input for sequencing was CD4+ or CD8+ T cells sorted from blood, taken in a trial of the OX40 agonist ivuxolimab. This receptor was taken from an adult with an advanced solid tumor such as melanoma, head and neck, liver or kidney cancer.

The CDR3 sequence: CASKPDPGLTNEKLFF. CDR3 coding DNA: TGTGCCAGCAAGCCCGACCCGGGACTGACGAATGAAAAACTGTTTTTT. V usage is TRBV28 and J usage is TRBJ1-4; D is possibly TRBD1 (5 bases). Germline lookup yields CDR1 MDHEN and CDR2 SYDVKM. The CDR3 contains 16 residues. Deletions cut 7 bases from V and 5 bases from J, with 20 bases between.